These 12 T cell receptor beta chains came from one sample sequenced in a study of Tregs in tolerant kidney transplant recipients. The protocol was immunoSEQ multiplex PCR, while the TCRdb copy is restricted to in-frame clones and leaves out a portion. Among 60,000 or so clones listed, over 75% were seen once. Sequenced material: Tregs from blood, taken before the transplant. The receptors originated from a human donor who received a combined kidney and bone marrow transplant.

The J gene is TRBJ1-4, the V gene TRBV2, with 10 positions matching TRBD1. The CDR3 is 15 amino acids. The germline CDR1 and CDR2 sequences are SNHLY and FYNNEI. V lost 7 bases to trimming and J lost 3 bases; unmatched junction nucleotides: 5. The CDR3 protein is CASKAGQGPNEKLFF. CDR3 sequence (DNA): TGTGCCAGCAAGGCGGGACAGGGGCCTAATGAAAAACTGTTTTTT.

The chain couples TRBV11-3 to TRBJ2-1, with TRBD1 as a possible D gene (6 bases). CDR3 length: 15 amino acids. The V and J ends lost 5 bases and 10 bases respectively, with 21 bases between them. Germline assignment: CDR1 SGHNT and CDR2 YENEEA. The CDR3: CASSPQGRALGEQFF. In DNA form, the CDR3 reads TGTGCCAGCAGCCCACAGGGTCGGGCTTTGGGGGAGCAGTTCTTC.

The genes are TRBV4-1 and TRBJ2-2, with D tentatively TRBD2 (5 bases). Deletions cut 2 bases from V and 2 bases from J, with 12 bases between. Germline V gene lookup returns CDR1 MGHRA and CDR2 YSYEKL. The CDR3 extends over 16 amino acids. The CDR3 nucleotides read TGCGCCAGCAGCCAACCCTTTCGGACTAACACCGGGGAGCTGTTTTTT. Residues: CASSQPFRTNTGELFF.

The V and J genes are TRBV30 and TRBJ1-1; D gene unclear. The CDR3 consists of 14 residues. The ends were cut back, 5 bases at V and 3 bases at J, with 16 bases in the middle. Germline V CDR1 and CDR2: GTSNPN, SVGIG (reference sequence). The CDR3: CAWRREGRDTEAFF. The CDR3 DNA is TGTGCCTGGCGCCGGGAGGGTAGGGACACTGAAGCTTTCTTT.

This CDR3 reads CASSLRTGGFRDEQYF. In DNA, the CDR3 is TGTGCCAGCAGCTTAAGAACTGGCGGTTTCAGGGACGAGCAGTACTTC. V gene TRBV7-2 combines with J gene TRBJ2-7; the D gene is possibly TRBD1 (5 bases). The ends were cut back, 2 bases at V and 5 bases at J, with 19 bases in the middle. The CDR3 is made up of 16 amino acids. Germline V lookup: CDR1 SGHTA, CDR2 FQGNSA. The full variable domain, in which reference TRBV7-2 and TRBJ2-7 provide the parts outside the CDR3, is GAGVSQSPSNKVTEKGKDVELRCDPISGHTALYWYRQSLGQGLEFLIYFQGNSAPDKSGLPSDRFSAERTGGSVSTLTIQRTQQEDSAVYLCASSLRTGGFRDEQYFGPGTRLTVT.

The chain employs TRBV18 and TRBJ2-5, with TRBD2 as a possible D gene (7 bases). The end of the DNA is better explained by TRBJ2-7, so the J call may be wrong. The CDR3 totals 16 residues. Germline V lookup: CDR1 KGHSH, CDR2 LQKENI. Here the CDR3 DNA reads TGTGCCAGCTCACCACCGGTGGGGAGGGGGTACGGCGAGCAGTACTTC. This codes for CASSPPVGRGYGEQYF.

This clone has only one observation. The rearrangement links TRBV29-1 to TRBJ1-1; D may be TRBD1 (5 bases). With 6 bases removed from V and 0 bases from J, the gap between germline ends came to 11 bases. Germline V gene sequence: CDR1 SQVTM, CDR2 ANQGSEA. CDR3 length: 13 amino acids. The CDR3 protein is CSVSGQMNTEAFF. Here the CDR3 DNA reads TGCAGCGTCTCGGGGCAGATGAACACTGAAGCTTTCTTT.

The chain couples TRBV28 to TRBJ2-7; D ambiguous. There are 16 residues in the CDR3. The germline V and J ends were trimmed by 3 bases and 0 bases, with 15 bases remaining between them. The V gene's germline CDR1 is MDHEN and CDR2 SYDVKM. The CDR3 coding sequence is TGTGCCAGCAGTTTCCCCCGCTCACACCCCTCCTACGAGCAGTACTTC. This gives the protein CASSFPRSHPSYEQYF. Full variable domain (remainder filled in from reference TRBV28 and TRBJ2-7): DVKVTQSSRYLVKRTGEKVFLECVQDMDHENMFWYRQDPGLGLRLIYFSYDVKMKEKGDIPEGYSVSREKKERFSLILESASTNQTSMYLCASSFPRSHPSYEQYFGPGTRLTVT.

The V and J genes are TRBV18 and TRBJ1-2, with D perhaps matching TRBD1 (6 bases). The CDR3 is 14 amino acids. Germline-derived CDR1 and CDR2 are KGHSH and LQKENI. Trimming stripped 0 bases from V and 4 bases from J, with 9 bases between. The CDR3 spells CASSPPRGGYGYTF. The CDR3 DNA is TGTGCCAGCTCACCACCCAGGGGCGGCTATGGCTACACCTTC.

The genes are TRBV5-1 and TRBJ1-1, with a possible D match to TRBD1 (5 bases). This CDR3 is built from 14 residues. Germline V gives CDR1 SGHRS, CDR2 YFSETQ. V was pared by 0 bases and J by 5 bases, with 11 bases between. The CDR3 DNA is TGCGCCAGCAGCTTGGCCGGGGGAGTGACTGAAGCTTTCTTT. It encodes CASSLAGGVTEAFF.

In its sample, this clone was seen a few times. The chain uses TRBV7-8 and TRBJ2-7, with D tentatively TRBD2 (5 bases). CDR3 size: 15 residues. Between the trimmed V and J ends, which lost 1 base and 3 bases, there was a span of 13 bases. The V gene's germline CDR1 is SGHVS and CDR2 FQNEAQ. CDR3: CASSLVVRDDYEQYF. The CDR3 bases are TGTGCCAGCAGCTTAGTCGTCCGGGATGACTACGAGCAGTACTTC.

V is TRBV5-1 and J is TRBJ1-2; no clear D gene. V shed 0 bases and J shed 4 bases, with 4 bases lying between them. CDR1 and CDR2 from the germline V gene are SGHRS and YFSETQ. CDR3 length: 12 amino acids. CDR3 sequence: CASSLDSYGYTF. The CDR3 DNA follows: TGCGCCAGCAGCTTGGACAGCTATGGCTACACCTTC.